Below are 3 T cell receptor beta chains sequenced from a single sample in a study of T cell responses to AZD1222 COVID-19 vaccine. The repertoire was sequenced with immunoSEQ multiplex PCR; TCRdb's copy has only in-frame clones and lacks some. This sample has some 150,000 clones, with about 90% found just once. Sample: peripheral blood, taken on day 0 of MenACWY control vaccination. These receptors came from an adult in good health.

The chain employs TRBV27 and TRBJ2-7; D remains ambiguous. CDR1 MNHEY and CDR2 SMNVEV come from the germline V gene (reference sequence). V was clipped by 4 bases and J by 6 bases, with 10 bases between them. The CDR3 runs to 12 residues. The CDR3 loop is CASSSLLAEQYF. The CDR3 DNA reads as TGTGCCAGCAGTTCCCTGTTGGCCGAGCAGTACTTC.

The genes are TRBV9 and TRBJ1-2; the D is unclear. Deletions cut 2 bases from V and 1 base from J, with 9 bases between. CDR1 SGDLS and CDR2 YYNGEE come from the germline V gene. This CDR3 contains 14 residues. The CDR3 nucleotides read TGTGCCAGCAGCGTTTCTGGTTTTAACTATGGCTACACCTTC. Translated: CASSVSGFNYGYTF.

The rearrangement joins TRBV3-1 (or the pseudogene TRBV3-2) to TRBJ2-3, with D tentatively TRBD1 (7 bases). In germline, CDR1 is LGHDT, CDR2 YNNKEL (reference sequence). Trimming removed 1 base at V and 6 bases at J, with 11 bases between. The CDR3 contains 14 residues. The CDR3 sequence: CASSQGRGQDTQYF. The CDR3 nucleotides read TGTGCCAGCAGCCAAGGGAGGGGGCAGGATACGCAGTATTTT.